Presented here are 8 T cell receptor beta chains from one specimen sequenced in a study of cytomegalovirus exposure and HLA in healthy donors. The table came from immunoSEQ multiplex PCR; TCRdb's copy has only in-frame clones and leaves some out. The repertoire holds about 74,000 clones, with approximately 93% as singletons. Sequencing input: PBMCs. These receptors came from a man in his late teens or twenties in good health and CMV-seropositive.

The chain couples TRBV11-2 to TRBJ2-4; 7 bases agree with TRBD2. Germline CDR1 is SGHAT and CDR2 is FQNNGV. This CDR3 region has 16 residues. J was trimmed by 1 base and V by 3 bases; bases with no gene match: 6. CDR3 in amino acids: CASSLGEGRAKNIQYF. CDR3 coding DNA: TGTGCCAGCAGCTTGGGGGAGGGCCGGGCCAAAAACATTCAGTACTTC.

The chain combines TRBV29-1 with TRBJ1-2; tentative D call: TRBD1 (5 bases). Trimming removed 4 bases at V and 6 bases at J, with 18 bases between. This CDR3 is 14 amino acids long. Germline assignment: CDR1 SQVTM and CDR2 ANQGSEA. The chain's CDR3 is CSVAPLEPGNGYTF. Written as DNA, the CDR3 is TGCAGCGTTGCCCCCCTTGAGCCAGGGAATGGCTACACCTTC. Supplemented by reference TRBV29-1 and TRBJ1-2, the full variable domain reads SAVISQKPSRDICQRGTSLTIQCQVDSQVTMMFWYRQQPGQSLTLIATANQGSEATYESGFVIDKFPISRPNLTFSTLTVSNMSPEDSSIYLCSVAPLEPGNGYTFGSGTRLTVV.

This chain links TRBV6-5 with TRBJ2-7; a possible D gene is TRBD2 (7 bases). The CDR3 totals 15 residues. The germline V and J ends were trimmed by 4 bases and 5 bases, with 18 bases remaining between them. Germline CDR1 and CDR2: MNHEY and SVGAGI. Here the CDR3 reads CASSSHSAGADEQYF. In DNA, the CDR3 is TGTGCCAGCAGTTCCCACTCGGCGGGGGCTGACGAGCAGTACTTC.

Details on this clone: The same CDR3 can be traced to other DNA sequences in this sample. The genes are TRBV2 and TRBJ2-7; 9 bases line up with TRBD1. The CDR3 has 14 residues. CDR1 and CDR2 (germline): SNHLY, FYNNEI. J lost 2 bases, V lost 4 bases, and 3 bases had no gene match. The DNA of the CDR3 is TGTGCCAGCAGTGCTAGACAGGGGGCCTACGAGCAGTACTTC. Its translation: CASSARQGAYEQYF.

This clone has just one count. The rearrangement uses TRBV30 and TRBJ2-4, with 11 bases identical to TRBD2. The CDR3 is made up of 17 amino acids. Trimming took 2 bases from V and 1 from J; bases not matched to a gene: 7. Germline V lookup: CDR1 GTSNPN, CDR2 SVGIG (reference sequence). CDR3 coding DNA: TGTGCCTGGAGTCAACTAGCGGGAGTCTTGGCCAAAAACATTCAGTACTTC. As protein: CAWSQLAGVLAKNIQYF.

This clone came up once. The rearrangement joins TRBV14 to TRBJ2-1, with 8 bases identical to TRBD2. V lost 1 base, J lost 8 bases, and 7 bases stayed unmatched. Germline lookup yields CDR1 SGHDN and CDR2 FVKESK. The CDR3 totals 15 residues. The CDR3 DNA follows: TGTGCCAGCAGCCAAGTCCCGGGAGGGGGGCATGAGCAGTTCTTC. Protein sequence: CASSQVPGGGHEQFF.

The V call is TRBV30, the J call TRBJ2-1; TRBD2 matches 9 bases. J lost 9 bases, V lost 7 bases, and 16 bases had no gene match. The CDR3 loop spans 15 amino acids. CDR1 GTSNPN and CDR2 SVGIG come from the germline V gene (reference sequence). CDR3: CASRESGRLPSEQFF. The CDR3 bases are TGTGCCTCCCGGGAGAGCGGGAGGCTTCCAAGTGAGCAGTTCTTC.

The V and J genes are TRBV10-3 and TRBJ1-1; a weak D match, TRBD1 (6 bases). Germline lookup yields CDR1 ENHRY and CDR2 SYGVKD. The CDR3 has 15 residues. Trimming stripped 8 bases from V and 0 bases from J, with 16 bases between. The CDR3 here is CAIETYRAMNTEAFF. CDR3 coding DNA: TGTGCCATCGAGACTTACAGGGCCATGAACACTGAAGCTTTCTTT.